This T cell receptor beta chain was found in a study of T cell repertoires in cytomegalovirus infection. Study information: CMV epitopes in the study were HLA-C-restricted (recently identified) and HLA-B-restricted (well studied). Public TCR beta signature analysis indicated the presence of both CMV infection and matching HLA type. Study-wide results and caveats: Dominant in the ex vivo response were TCR beta clonotypes restricted by HLA-C and specific for CMV.

TCRdb re-derived calls from the reads in MiXCR, one entry per CDR3 protein. Counted here are approximately 990,000 distinct CDR3 sequences, around 32% occurring once; the ten biggest clones make up about 14%. This clonotype has more than one count but fewer than ten. The antigen remains unidentified. The length of the CDR3 is 13 residues. Looked up from germline, CDR1 is MNHEY and CDR2 is SMNVEV (reference sequence). Trimming left V 6 bases short and J 4 bases short, with 9 bases between. This sample comprised cultured CD8+ T cells from PBMCs, obtained from culture after CMV antigen stimulation. This chain links TRBV27 with TRBJ2-2; no firm D call. The receptor's source is a human donor in good health (CMV status not recorded). Some clones in this sample may be carry-over from other donors' samples. CDR3 nucleotide sequence: TGTGCCAGCAGGATCGCTTCCACCGGGGAGCTGTTTTTT. Translated, it gives CASRIASTGELFF.